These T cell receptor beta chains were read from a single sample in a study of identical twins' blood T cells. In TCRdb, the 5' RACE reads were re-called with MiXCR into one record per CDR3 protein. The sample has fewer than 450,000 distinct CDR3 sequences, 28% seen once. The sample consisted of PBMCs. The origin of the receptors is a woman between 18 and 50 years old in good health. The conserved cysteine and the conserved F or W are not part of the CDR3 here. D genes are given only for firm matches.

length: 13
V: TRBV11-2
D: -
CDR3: ASSLDPTEYTEAF

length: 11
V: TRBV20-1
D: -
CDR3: SARAQPNTEAF

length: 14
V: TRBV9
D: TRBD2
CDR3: ASSVLGTNSYNEQF

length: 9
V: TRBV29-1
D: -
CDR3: SVGDHYEQY

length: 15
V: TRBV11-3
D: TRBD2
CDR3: ASSLRALAGVPDTQY

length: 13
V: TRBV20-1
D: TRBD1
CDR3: SANSRQGAGEKLF

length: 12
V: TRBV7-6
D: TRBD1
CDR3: ASSSGGGNQPQH

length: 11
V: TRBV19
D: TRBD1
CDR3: ATSGTGNQPQH

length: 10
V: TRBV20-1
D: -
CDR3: SAMRAAGEQF

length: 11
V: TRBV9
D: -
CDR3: ASSGGVGNTIY

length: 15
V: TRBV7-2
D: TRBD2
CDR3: ASSSLTSGRGINEQF

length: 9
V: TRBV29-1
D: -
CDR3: SEGGTHGYT